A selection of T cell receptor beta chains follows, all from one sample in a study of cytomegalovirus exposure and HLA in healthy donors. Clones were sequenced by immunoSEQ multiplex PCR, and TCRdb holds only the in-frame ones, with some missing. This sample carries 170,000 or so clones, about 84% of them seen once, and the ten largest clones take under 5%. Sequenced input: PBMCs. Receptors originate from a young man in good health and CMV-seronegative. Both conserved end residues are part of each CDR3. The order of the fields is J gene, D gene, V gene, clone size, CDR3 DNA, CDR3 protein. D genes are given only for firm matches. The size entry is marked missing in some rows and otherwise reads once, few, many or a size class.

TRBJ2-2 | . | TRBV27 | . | TGTGCCAGCAATTCCTACAGGGGGGGCACCGGGGAGCTGTTTTTT | CASNSYRGGTGELFF
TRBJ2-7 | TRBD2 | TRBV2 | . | TGTGCCAGCAGTGAACTAGGTGGTAGCGGGAGGCCCCCCTACGAGCAGTACTTC | CASSELGGSGRPPYEQYF
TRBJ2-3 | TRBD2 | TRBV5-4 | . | TGTGCCAGCAGCTTGGCGTCCCTAGCGGGTCGCCTGGGGGTGGTGGATACGCAGTATTTT | CASSLASLAGRLGVVDTQYF
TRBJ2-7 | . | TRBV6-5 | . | TGCGCAGGGGTCAGGGAGGGGGGCGAGCAGTACTTC | CAGVREGGEQYF
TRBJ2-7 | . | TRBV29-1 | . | TGCAGCGTTTTGACTCAGAGCGGCGAGCAGTACTTC | CSVLTQSGEQYF
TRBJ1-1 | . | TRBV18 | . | TGTGCCAGCTCCGCCCCCGGGACTGAAGCTTTCTTT | CASSAPGTEAFF
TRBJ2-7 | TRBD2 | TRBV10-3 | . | TGTGCCATCAGTGAGTCTCCCGGGGGGGCGAGGGAGCAGTACTTC | CAISESPGGAREQYF
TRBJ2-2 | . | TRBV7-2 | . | TGTGCCAGCAGTGTTCCCATGACAGTTCCGAACACCGGGGAGCTGTTTTTT | CASSVPMTVPNTGELFF
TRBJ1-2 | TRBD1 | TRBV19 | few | TGTGCCAGTAGTAGGCCGGGACAGGGCGACTATGGCTACACCTTC | CASSRPGQGDYGYTF
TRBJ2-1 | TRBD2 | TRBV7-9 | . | TGTGCCAGCAGTCCTACTAGCGGGAGGCTCAATGAGCAGTTCTTC | CASSPTSGRLNEQFF
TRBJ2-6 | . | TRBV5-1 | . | TGCGCCAGCAGCCAGGCCTCTGGGGCCAACGTCCTGACTTTC | CASSQASGANVLTF
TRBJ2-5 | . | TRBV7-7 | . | TGTGCTAGCAGCTTAGTCCCCATGGAGACCCAGTACTTC | CASSLVPMETQYF
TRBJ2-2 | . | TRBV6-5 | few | TGTGCCAGCAGCCATACCGGGGAGCTGTTTTTT | CASSHTGELFF
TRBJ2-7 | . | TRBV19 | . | TGTGCCAGTAGTATATCAGGGTTTCTCTACGAGCAGTACTTC | CASSISGFLYEQYF
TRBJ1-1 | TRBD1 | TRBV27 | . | TGTGCCAGCAGTACCTACACAGGGGATACTGAAGCTTTCTTT | CASSTYTGDTEAFF
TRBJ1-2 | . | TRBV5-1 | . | TGCGCCAGCAGCTTGACAGACAGTCGGTATGGCTACACCTTC | CASSLTDSRYGYTF
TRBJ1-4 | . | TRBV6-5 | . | TGTGCCAGCAGACGGTCGCAGGGAGGAATTGAAAAACTGTTTTTT | CASRRSQGGIEKLFF
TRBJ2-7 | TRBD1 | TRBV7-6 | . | TGTGCCAGCAGCACAGGGGCGGGCGAATTTTACGAGCAGTACTTC | CASSTGAGEFYEQYF
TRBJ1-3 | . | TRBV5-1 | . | TGCGCCAGCAGCTTGGACGGGGGTTGGGGAAACACCATATATTTT | CASSLDGGWGNTIYF
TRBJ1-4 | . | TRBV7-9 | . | TGTGCCAGCAGCTCCCCGGGACACGGGTTAGGGAAACTGTTTTTT | CASSSPGHGLGKLFF
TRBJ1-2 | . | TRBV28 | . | TGTGCCAGCAGTTTCGGGCAGGGATTGATTTATGGCTACACCTTC | CASSFGQGLIYGYTF
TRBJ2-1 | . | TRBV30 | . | TGTGCCTGGAGTGTAGTCAGTTGGAATGAGCAGTTCTTC | CAWSVVSWNEQFF
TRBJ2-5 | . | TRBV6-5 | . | TGTGCCAGCAGTTACTTTTCGGGATCCCGAGGCGCCCAGTACTTC | CASSYFSGSRGAQYF
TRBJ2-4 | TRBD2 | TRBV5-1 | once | TGCGCCAGCAGCTTGGGGCCCGTAGCGGGAGCCAAAAACATTCAGTACTTC | CASSLGPVAGAKNIQYF
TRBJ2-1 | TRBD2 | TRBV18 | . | TGTGCCAGCTCACCGGGACTAGCGGGAGTAATGATTAATGAGCAGTTCTTC | CASSPGLAGVMINEQFF
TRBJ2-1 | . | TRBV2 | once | TGTGCCAGCAGTGAAGGACTAGCCTACAATGAGCAGTTCTTC | CASSEGLAYNEQFF
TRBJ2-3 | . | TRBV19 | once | TGTGCCAGTAGTATCCTTTCCCCCGGAGCTAGCACAGATACGCAGTATTTT | CASSILSPGASTDTQYF
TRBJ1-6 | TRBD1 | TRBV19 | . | TGTGCCAGTAGTGAGAGCCCGGGACAGGGTTTGTCACCCCTCCACTTT | CASSESPGQGLSPLHF
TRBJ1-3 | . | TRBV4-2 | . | TGTGCCAGCAGCCCAAATCAAGGGGAAGGAAACACCATATATTTT | CASSPNQGEGNTIYF
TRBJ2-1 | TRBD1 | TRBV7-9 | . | TGTGCCAGCAGCCACGGGACAGGGACCTACAATGAGCAGTTCTTC | CASSHGTGTYNEQFF
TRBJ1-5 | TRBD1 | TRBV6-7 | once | TGTGCCAGCGCAACAGGGGGAGGCAATCAGCCCCAGCATTTT | CASATGGGNQPQHF
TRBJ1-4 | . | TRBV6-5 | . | TGTGCCAGCAGCAACCGGGACAATAATGAAAAACTGTTTTTT | CASSNRDNNEKLFF
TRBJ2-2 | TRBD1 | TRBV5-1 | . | TGCGCCAGCAGCAGGGACAGACCGAACACCGGGGAGCTGTTTTTT | CASSRDRPNTGELFF
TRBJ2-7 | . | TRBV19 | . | TGTGCCAGTAGATCTGGGAGTCTACGGGAGCAGTACTTC | CASRSGSLREQYF
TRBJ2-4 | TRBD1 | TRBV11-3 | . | TGTGCCAGCAGCCCGACAGGGAACACCATTCAGTACTTC | CASSPTGNTIQYF
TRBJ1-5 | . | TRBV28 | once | TGTGCCAGCCTCACATTTGCAGGGGATGGCAATCAGCCCCAGCATTTT | CASLTFAGDGNQPQHF
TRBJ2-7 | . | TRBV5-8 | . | TGTGCCAGCAGCTTGAGGAGCGCAAGGCACAAATACGAGCAGTACTTC | CASSLRSARHKYEQYF
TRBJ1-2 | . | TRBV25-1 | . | TGTGCCAGCAGTGAATCTTGGGAGATCTATGGCTACACCTTC | CASSESWEIYGYTF
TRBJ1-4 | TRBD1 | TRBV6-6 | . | TGTGCCAGCAGTTACGATAACAGGGGGCGAAATGAAAAACTGTTTTTT | CASSYDNRGRNEKLFF
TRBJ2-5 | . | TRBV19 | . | TGTGCCAGTAGTATAGGCCGCGGGGCAGGTGAAGAGACCCAGTACTTC | CASSIGRGAGEETQYF
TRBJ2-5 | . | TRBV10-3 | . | TGTGCCATCAAGACAGTTCAAGAGACCCAGTACTTC | CAIKTVQETQYF
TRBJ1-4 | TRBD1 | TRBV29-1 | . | TGCAGCGCGAAGGACAGGGTCTCCGAAAAACTGTTTTTT | CSAKDRVSEKLFF
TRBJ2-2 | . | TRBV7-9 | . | TGTGCCAGCAGTCAAACAGGCGGGATAAACACCGGGGAGCTGTTTTTT | CASSQTGGINTGELFF
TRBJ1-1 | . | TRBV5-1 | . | TGCGCCAGCAGCTTGCAGGTCTCCATAATGAACACTGAAGCTTTCTTT | CASSLQVSIMNTEAFF
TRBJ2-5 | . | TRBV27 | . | TGTGCCAGCAGTGTCGGGGGATTAGAGACCCAGTACTTC | CASSVGGLETQYF